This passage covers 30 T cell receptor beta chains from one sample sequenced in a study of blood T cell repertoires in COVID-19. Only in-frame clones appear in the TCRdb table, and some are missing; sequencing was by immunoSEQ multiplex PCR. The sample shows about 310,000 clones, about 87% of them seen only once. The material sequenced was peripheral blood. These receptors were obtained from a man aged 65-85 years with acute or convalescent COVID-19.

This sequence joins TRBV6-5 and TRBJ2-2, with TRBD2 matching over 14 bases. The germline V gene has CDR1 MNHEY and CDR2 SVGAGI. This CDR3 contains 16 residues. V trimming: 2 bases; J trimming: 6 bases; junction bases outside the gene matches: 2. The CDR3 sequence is CASSYRGLAGAGELFF. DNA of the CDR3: TGTGCCAGCAGTTACAGGGGACTAGCGGGGGCCGGGGAGCTGTTTTTT.

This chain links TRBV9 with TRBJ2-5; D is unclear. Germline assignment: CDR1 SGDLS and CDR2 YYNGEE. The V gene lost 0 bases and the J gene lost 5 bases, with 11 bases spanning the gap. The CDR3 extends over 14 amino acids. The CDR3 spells CASSVGPRTETQYF. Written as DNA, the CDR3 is TGTGCCAGCAGCGTAGGACCTAGAACGGAGACCCAGTACTTC. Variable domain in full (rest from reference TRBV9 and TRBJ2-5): DSGVTQTPKHLITATGQRVTLRCSPRSGDLSVYWYQQSLDQGLQFLIQYYNGEERAKGNILERFSAQQFPDLHSELNLSSLELGDSALYFCASSVGPRTETQYFGPGTRLLVL.

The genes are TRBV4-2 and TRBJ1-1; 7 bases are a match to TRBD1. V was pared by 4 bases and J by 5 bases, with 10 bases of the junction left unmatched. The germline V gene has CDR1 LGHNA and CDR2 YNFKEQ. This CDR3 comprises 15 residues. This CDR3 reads CASSRPGGRETEAFF. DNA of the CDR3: TGTGCCAGCAGCCGCCCAGGGGGTCGGGAGACTGAAGCTTTCTTT.

The CDR3 is CAWTSRKFEGDEQFF. The CDR3 DNA sequence: TGTGCCTGGACTTCCCGGAAGTTTGAAGGGGATGAGCAGTTCTTC. The chain combines TRBV30 with TRBJ2-1; weak D call: TRBD1 (5 bases). The CDR3 length is 15 residues. The germline gives CDR1 GTSNPN, CDR2 SVGIG (reference sequence). The ends were cut back, 4 bases at V and 8 bases at J, with 21 bases in the middle.

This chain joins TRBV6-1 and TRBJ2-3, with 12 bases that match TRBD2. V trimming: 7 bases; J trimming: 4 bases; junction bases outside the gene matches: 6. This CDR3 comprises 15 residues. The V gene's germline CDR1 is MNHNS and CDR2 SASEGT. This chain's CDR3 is CASTVLAGGPDTQYF. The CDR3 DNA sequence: TGTGCCAGCACCGTCCTAGCGGGAGGGCCAGATACGCAGTATTTT.

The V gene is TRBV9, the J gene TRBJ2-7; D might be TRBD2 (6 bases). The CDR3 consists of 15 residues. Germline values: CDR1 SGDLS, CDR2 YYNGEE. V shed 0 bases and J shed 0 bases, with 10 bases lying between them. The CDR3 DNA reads TGTGCCAGCAGCGTAGAGGCGGGGAGCTCCTACGAGCAGTACTTC. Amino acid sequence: CASSVEAGSSYEQYF.

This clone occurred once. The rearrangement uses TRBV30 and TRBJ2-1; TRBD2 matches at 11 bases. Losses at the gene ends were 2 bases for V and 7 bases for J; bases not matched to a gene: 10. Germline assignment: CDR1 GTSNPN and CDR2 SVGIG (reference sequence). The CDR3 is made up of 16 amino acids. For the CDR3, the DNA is TGTGCCTGGAGTAATTCGATTAGCGGGGGGGCGAATGAGCAGTTCTTC. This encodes CAWSNSISGGANEQFF. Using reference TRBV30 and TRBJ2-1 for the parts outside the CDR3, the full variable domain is SQTIHQWPATLVQPVGSPLSLECTVEGTSNPNLYWYRQAAGRGLQLLFYSVGIGQISSEVPQNLSASRPQDRQFILSSKKLLLSDSGFYLCAWSNSISGGANEQFFGPGTRLTVL.

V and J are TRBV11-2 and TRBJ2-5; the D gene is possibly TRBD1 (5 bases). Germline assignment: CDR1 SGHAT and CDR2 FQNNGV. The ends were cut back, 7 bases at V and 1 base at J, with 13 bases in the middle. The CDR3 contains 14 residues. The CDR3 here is CASKKTVLQETQYF. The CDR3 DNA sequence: TGTGCCAGCAAAAAGACAGTACTCCAAGAGACCCAGTACTTC.

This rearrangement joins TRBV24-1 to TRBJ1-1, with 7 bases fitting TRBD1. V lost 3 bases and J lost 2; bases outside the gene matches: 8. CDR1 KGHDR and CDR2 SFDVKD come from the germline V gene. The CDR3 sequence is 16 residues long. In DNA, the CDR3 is TGTGCCACCAGTGATGGTCAGGGGGTAGGAAACACTGAAGCTTTCTTT. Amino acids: CATSDGQGVGNTEAFF.

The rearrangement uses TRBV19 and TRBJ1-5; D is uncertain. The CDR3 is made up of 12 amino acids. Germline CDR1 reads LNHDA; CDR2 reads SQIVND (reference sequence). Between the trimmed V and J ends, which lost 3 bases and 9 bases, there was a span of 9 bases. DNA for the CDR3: TGTGCCAGTAGTATTTCTCCGTGGCCCCAGCATTTT. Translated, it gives CASSISPWPQHF.

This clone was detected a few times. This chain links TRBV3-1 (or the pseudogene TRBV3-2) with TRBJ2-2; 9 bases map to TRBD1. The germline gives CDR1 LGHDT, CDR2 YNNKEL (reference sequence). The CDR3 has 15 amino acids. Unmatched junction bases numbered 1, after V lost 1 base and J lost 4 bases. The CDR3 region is CASSQVQGATGELFF. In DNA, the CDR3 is TGTGCCAGCAGCCAAGTACAGGGGGCCACCGGGGAGCTGTTTTTT.

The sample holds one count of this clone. The CDR3 sequence: CASSREVTEAFF. CDR3 DNA sequence: TGTGCCAGCAGCCGGGAGGTCACTGAAGCTTTCTTT. The gene calls are TRBV7-2 and TRBJ1-1; D is unresolved. Germline assignment: CDR1 SGHTA and CDR2 FQGNSA. CDR3 length: 12 residues. The germline V and J ends were trimmed by 5 bases and 4 bases, with 8 bases remaining between them.

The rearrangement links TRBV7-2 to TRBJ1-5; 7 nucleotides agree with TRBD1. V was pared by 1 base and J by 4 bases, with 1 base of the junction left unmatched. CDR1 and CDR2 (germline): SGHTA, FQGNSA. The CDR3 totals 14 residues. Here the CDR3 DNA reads TGTGCCAGCAGCTTAGGGGACAGAAATCAGCCCCAGCATTTT. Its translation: CASSLGDRNQPQHF.

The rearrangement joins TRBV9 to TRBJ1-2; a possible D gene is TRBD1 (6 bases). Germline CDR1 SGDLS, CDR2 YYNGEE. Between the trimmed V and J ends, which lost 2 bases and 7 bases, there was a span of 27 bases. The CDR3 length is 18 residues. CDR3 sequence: CASSVELGAKGHASGYTF. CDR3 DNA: TGTGCCAGCAGCGTCGAACTAGGGGCGAAGGGACACGCTTCTGGCTACACCTTC.

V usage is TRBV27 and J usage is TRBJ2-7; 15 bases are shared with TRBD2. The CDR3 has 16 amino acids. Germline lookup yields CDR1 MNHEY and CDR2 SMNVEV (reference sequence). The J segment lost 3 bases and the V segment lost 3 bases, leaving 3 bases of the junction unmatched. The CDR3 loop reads CASSFSGLAGGYEQYF. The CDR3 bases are TGTGCCAGCAGTTTTTCGGGACTAGCGGGAGGCTACGAGCAGTACTTC.

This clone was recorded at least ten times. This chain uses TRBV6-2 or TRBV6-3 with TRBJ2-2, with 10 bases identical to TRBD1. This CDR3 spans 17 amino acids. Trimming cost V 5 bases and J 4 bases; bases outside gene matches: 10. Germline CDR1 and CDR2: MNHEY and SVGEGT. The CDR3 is CASSPGQGRRVTGELFF. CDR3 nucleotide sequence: TGTGCCAGCAGTCCGGGACAGGGGCGGAGGGTCACCGGGGAGCTGTTTTTT.

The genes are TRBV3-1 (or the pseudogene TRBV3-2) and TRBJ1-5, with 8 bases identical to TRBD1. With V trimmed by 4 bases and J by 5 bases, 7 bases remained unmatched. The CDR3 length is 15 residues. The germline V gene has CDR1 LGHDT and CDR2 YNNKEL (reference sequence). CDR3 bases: TGTGCCAGCAGCCCCTTAGCAGGGGGCGATCAGCCCCAGCATTTT. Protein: CASSPLAGGDQPQHF.

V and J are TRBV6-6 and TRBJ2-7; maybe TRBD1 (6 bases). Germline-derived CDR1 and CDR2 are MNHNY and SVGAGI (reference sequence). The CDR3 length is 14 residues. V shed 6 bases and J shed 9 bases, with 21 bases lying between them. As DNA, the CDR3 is TGTGCCAGCAGCCAGGGGCCCTCCACTATTGTGCAGTACTTC. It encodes CASSQGPSTIVQYF.

The CDR3 loop reads CASSFRRTANTGELFF. CDR3 sequence (DNA): TGTGCCAGCAGCTTTCGACGGACAGCGAACACCGGGGAGCTGTTTTTT. The chain carries TRBV5-4 and TRBJ2-2; tentative D call: TRBD1 (6 bases). Trimming left V 2 bases short and J 0 bases short, with 11 bases between. The CDR3 has 16 residues. The germline V gene encodes CDR1 SGHNT and CDR2 YYREEE (reference sequence).

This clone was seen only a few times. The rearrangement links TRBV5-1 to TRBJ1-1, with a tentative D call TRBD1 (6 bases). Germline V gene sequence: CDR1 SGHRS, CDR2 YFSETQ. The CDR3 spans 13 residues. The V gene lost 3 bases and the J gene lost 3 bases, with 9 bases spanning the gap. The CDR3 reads CASSYNRDTEAFF. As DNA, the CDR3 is TGCGCCAGCAGCTATAACAGGGACACTGAAGCTTTCTTT. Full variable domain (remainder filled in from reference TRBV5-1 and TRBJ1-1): KAGVTQTPRYLIKTRGQQVTLSCSPISGHRSVSWYQQTPGQGLQFLFEYFSETQRNKGNFPGRFSGRQFSNSRSEMNVSTLELGDSALYLCASSYNRDTEAFFGQGTRLTVV.

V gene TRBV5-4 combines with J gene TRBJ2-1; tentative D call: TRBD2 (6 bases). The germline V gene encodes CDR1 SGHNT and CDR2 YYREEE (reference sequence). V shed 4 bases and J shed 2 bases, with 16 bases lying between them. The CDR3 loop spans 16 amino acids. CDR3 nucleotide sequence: TGTGCCAGCAGCCTTTCGCGGGGCTCGGCCTACAATGAGCAGTTCTTC. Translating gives CASSLSRGSAYNEQFF.

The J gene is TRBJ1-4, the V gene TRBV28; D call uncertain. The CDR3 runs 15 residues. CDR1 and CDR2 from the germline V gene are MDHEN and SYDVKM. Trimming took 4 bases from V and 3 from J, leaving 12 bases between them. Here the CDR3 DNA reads TGTGCCAGCAGTTCTAATGGAGCAGCTAATGAAAAACTGTTTTTT. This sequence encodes CASSSNGAANEKLFF.

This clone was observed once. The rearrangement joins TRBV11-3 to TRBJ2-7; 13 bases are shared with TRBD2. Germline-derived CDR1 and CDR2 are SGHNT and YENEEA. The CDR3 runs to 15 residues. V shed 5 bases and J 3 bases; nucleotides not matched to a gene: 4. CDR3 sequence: CASSPGLAGSYEQYF. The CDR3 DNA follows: TGTGCCAGCAGCCCGGGACTAGCGGGAAGCTACGAGCAGTACTTC. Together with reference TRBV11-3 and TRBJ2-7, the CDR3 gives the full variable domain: EAGVVQSPRYKIIEKKQPVAFWCNPISGHNTLYWYLQNLGQGPELLIRYENEEAVDDSQLPKDRFSAERLKGVDSTLKIQPAELGDSAVYLCASSPGLAGSYEQYFGPGTRLTVT.

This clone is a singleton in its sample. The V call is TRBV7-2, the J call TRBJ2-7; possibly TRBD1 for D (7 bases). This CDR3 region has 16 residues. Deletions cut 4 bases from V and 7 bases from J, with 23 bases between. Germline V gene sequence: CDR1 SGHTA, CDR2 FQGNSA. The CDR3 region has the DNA TGTGCCAGCAGCTGGGGCTCAGGGGGGAACTCCCGGGAGCAGTACTTC. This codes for CASSWGSGGNSREQYF. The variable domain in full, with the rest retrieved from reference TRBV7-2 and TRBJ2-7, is GAGVSQSPSNKVTEKGKDVELRCDPISGHTALYWYRQSLGQGLEFLIYFQGNSAPDKSGLPSDRFSAERTGGSVSTLTIQRTQQEDSAVYLCASSWGSGGNSREQYFGPGTRLTVT.

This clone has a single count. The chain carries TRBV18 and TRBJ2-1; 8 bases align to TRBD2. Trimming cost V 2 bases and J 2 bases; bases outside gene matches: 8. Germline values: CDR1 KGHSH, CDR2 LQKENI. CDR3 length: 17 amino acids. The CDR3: CASSPTGTSGTYNEQFF. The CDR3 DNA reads TGTGCCAGCTCACCAACGGGAACTAGCGGAACCTACAATGAGCAGTTCTTC.

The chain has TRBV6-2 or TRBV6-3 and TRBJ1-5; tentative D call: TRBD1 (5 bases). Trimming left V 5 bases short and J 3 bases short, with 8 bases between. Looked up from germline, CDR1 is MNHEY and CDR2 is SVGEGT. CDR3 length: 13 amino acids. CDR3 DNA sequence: TGTGCCAGCAGTCCAGGGAACAATCAGCCCCAGCATTTT. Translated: CASSPGNNQPQHF.

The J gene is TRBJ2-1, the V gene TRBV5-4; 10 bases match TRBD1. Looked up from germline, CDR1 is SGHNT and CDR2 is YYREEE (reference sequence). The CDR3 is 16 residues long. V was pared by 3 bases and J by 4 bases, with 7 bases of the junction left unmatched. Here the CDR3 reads CASSSKWGQGYNEQFF. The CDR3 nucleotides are TGTGCCAGCAGCTCAAAGTGGGGACAGGGGTACAATGAGCAGTTCTTC.

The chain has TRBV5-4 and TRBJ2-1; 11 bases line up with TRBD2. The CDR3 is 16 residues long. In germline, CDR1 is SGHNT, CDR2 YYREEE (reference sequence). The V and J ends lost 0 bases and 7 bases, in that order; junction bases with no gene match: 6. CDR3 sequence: CASSLVSGRAGNEQFF. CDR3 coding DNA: TGTGCCAGCAGCTTGGTTAGCGGGAGGGCCGGGAATGAGCAGTTCTTC.

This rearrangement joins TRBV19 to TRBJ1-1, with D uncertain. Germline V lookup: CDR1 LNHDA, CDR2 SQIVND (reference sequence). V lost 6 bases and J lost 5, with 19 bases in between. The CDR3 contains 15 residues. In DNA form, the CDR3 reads TGTGCCAGTAGCTCCGGGGTTTTGGTTAAAACTGAAGCTTTCTTT. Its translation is CASSSGVLVKTEAFF.

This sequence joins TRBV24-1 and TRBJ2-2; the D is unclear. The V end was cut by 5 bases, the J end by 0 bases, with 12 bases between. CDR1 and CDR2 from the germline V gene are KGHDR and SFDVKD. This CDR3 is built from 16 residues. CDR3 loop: CATSGGQHANTGELFF. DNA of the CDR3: TGTGCCACCAGTGGCGGCCAACACGCGAACACCGGGGAGCTGTTTTTT.